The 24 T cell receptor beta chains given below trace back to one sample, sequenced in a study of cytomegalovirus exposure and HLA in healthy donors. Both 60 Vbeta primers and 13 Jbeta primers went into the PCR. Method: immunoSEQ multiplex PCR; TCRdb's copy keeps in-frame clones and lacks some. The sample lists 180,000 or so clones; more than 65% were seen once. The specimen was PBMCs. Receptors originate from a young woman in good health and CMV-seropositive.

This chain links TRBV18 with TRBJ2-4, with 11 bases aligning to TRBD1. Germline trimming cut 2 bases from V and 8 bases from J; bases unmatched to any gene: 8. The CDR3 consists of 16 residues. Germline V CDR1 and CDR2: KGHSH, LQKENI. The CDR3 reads CASSPNSGQGAYIQYF. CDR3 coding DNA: TGTGCCAGCTCACCAAATAGTGGACAGGGGGCGTACATTCAGTACTTC. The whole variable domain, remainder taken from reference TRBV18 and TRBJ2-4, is NAGVMQNPRHLVRRRGQEARLRCSPMKGHSHVYWYRQLPEEGLKFMVYLQKENIIDESGMPKERFSAEFPKEGPSILRIQQVVRGDSAAYFCASSPNSGQGAYIQYFGAGTRLSVL.

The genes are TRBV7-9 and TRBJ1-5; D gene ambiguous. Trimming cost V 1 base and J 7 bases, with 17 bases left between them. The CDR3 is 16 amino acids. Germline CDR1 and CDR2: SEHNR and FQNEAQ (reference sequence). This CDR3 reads CASSLVVGAEEQPQHF. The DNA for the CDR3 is TGTGCCAGCAGCTTAGTGGTCGGCGCTGAGGAACAGCCCCAGCATTTT.

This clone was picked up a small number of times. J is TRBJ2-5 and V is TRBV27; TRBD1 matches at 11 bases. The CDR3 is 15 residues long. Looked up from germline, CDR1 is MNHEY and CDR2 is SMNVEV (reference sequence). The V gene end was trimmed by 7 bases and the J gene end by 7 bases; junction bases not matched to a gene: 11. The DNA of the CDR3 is TGTGCCAGCACCCTGTCTGGGACAGGGGGTGGGACCCAGTACTTC. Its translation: CASTLSGTGGGTQYF.

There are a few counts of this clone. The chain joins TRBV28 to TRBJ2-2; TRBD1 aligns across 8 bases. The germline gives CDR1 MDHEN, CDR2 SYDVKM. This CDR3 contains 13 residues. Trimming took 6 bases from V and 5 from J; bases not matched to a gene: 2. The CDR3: CASRGQGTGELFF. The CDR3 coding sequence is TGTGCCAGCAGAGGACAGGGAACCGGGGAGCTGTTTTTT.

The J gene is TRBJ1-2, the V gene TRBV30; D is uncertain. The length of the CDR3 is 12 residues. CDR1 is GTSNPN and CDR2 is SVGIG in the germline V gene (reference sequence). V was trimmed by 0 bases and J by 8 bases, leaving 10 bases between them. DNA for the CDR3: TGTGCCTGGAGTGTAGGTCCGGGGGGCTACACCTTC. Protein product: CAWSVGPGGYTF.

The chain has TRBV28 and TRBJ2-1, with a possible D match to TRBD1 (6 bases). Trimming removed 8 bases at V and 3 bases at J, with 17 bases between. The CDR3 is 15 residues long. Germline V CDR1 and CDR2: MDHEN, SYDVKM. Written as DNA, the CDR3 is TGTGCCAGCGGCTCCCGGGACATGATCTACAATGAGCAGTTCTTC. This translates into CASGSRDMIYNEQFF.

The CDR3: CASSQGDRGLVPDTQYF. The CDR3, as DNA: TGCGCCAGCAGCCAAGGGGACAGGGGGCTAGTTCCAGATACGCAGTATTTT. The V call is TRBV4-3, the J call TRBJ2-3; TRBD1 agrees at 12 bases. This CDR3 comprises 17 residues. V shed 1 base, J shed 4 bases, and the junction held 6 bases outside the gene matches. Germline V gives CDR1 LGHNA, CDR2 YSLEER.

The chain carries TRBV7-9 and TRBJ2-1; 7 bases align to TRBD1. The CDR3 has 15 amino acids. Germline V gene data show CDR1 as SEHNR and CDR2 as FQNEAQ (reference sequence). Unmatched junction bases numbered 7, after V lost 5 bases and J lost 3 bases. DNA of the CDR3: TGTGCCAGCAGCCCAGGACAGGTTATCTACAATGAGCAGTTCTTC. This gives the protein CASSPGQVIYNEQFF.

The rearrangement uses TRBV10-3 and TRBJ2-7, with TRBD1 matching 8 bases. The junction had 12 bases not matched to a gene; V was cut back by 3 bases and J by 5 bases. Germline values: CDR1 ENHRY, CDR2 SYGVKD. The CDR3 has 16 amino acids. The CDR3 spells CAISERTGPQSNEQYF. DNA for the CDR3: TGTGCCATCAGTGAAAGGACAGGGCCGCAATCAAACGAGCAGTACTTC.

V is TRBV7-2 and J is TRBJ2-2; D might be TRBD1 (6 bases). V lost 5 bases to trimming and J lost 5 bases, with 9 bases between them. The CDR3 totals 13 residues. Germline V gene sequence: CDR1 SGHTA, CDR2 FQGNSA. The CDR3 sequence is CASSRQATGELFF. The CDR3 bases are TGTGCCAGCAGCCGACAGGCTACCGGGGAGCTGTTTTTT.

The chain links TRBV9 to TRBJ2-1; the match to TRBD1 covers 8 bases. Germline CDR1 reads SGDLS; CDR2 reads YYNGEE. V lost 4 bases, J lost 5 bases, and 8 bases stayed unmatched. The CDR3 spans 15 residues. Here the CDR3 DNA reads TGTGCCAGCAGCCCTGGACAGGGTGGACACAATGAGCAGTTCTTC. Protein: CASSPGQGGHNEQFF.

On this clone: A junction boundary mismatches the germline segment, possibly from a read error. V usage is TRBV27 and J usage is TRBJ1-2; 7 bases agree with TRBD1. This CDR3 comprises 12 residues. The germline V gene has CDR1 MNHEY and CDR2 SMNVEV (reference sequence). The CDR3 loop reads CASRTYRGGCTF. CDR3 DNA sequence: TGTGCCAGCAGAACTTACAGGGGCGGCTGCACCTTC.

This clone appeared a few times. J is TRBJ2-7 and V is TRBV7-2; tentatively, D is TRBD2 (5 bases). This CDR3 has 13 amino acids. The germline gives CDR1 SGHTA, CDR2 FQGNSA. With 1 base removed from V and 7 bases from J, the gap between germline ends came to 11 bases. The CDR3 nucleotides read TGTGCCAGCAGCTTAGGAGTGCGGAGGGAGCAGTACTTC. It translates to CASSLGVRREQYF.

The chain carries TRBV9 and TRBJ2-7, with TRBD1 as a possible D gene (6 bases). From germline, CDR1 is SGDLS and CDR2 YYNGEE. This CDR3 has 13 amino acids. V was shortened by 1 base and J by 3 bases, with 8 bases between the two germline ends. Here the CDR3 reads CASSVQGGYEQYF. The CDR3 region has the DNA TGTGCCAGCAGCGTACAAGGGGGCTACGAGCAGTACTTC.

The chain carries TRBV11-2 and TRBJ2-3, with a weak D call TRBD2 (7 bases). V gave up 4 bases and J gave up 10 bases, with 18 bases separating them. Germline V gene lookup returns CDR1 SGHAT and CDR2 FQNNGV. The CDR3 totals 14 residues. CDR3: CASSSLAGARSQYF. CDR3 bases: TGTGCCAGCAGCTCCCTTGCGGGGGCCCGATCGCAGTATTTT.

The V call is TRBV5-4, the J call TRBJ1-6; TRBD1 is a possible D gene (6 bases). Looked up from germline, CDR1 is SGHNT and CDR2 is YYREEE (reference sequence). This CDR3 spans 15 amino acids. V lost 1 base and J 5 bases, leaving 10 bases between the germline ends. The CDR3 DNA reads TGTGCCAGCAGCTTGTGGGGGGGCAATAATTCACCCCTCCACTTT. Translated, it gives CASSLWGGNNSPLHF. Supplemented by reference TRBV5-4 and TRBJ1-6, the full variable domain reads ETGVTQSPTHLIKTRGQQVTLRCSSQSGHNTVSWYQQALGQGPQFIFQYYREEENGRGNFPPRFSGLQFPNYSSELNVNALELDDSALYLCASSLWGGNNSPLHFGNGTRLTVT.

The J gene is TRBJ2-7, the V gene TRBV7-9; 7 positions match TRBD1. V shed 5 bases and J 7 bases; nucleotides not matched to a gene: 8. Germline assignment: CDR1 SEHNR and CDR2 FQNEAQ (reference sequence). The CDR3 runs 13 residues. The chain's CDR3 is CASSRQTGEEQYF. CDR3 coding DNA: TGTGCCAGCAGCCGACAAACAGGGGAAGAGCAGTACTTC. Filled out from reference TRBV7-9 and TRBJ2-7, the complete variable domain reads DTGVSQNPRHKITKRGQNVTFRCDPISEHNRLYWYRQTLGQGPEFLTYFQNEAQLEKSRLLSDRFSAERPKGSFSTLEIQRTEQGDSAMYLCASSRQTGEEQYFGPGTRLTVT.

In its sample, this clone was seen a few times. Here the CDR3 DNA reads TGTGCCAGTAGTAGGGCAGCTGGAAACACCATATATTTT. This translates into CASSRAAGNTIYF. The chain links TRBV19 to TRBJ1-3, with D hard to call. Germline CDR1 and CDR2: LNHDA and SQIVND (reference sequence). CDR3 length equals 13 residues. The V end lost 4 bases, the J end lost 2 bases, and 6 bases lay between the germline ends.

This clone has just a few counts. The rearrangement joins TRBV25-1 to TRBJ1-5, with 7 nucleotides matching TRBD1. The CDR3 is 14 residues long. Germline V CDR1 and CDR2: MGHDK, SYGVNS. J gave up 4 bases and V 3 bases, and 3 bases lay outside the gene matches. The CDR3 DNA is TGTGCCAGCAGTGACCCAGGGGGTAATCAGCCCCAGCATTTT. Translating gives CASSDPGGNQPQHF.

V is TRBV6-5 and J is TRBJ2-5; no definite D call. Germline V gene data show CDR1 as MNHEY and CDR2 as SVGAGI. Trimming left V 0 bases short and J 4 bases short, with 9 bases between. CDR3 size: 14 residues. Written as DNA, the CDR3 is TGTGCCAGCAGTTACTCGAGGCTGGGAGAGACCCAGTACTTC. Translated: CASSYSRLGETQYF.

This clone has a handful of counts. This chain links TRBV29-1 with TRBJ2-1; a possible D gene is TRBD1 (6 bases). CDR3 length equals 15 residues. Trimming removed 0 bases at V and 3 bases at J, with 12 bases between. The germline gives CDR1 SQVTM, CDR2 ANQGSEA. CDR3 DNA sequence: TGCAGCGTTGAAGAGTCAGGGGCCGACTACAATGAGCAGTTCTTC. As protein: CSVEESGADYNEQFF.

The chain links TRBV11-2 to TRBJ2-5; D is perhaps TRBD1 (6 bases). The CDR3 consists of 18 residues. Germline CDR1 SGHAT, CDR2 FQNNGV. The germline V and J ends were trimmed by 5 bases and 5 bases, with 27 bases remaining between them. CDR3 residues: CASSLPLPYRAVRETQYF. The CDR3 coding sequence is TGTGCCAGCAGCCTACCGCTCCCATACAGGGCCGTTAGGGAGACCCAGTACTTC.

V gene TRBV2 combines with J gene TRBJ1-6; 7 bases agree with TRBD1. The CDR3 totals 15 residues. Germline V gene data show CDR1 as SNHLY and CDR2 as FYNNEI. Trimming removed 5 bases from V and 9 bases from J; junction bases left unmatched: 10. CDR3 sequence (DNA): TGTGCCAGCAGTCCCCGACAGGGCAGGGGTTCACCCCTCCACTTT. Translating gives CASSPRQGRGSPLHF. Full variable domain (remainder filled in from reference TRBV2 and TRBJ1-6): EPEVTQTPSHQVTQMGQEVILRCVPISNHLYFYWYRQILGQKVEFLVSFYNNEISEKSEIFDDQFSVERPDGSNFTLKIRSTKLEDSAMYFCASSPRQGRGSPLHFGNGTRLTVT.

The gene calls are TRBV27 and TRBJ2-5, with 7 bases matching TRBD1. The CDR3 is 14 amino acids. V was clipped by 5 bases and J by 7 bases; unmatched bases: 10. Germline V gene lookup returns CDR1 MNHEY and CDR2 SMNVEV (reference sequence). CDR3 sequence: CASSAQTGPGTQYF. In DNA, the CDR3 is TGTGCCAGCAGTGCACAGACAGGGCCCGGGACCCAGTACTTC.